This is a list of T cell receptor beta chains from one sample in a study of T-cell memory formation after mild COVID-19. MiXCR was run by TCRdb on the 5' RACE reads, yielding one entry per CDR3 protein. The profile covers roughly 200,000 distinct CDR3 sequences, with around 15% appearing a single time and just over 2% taken by the ten largest. Sequencing was carried out using PBMCs or a T cell subset sorted from them (not recorded which). The receptor source for this set is an adult woman who had mild COVID-19 (a few samples of this study predate the infection). Cell type and time point are not known. CDR3s include the opening cysteine and the closing phenylalanine or tryptophan. Fields, in order: CDR3 protein, CDR3 DNA, D gene, J gene, V gene, clone size. D genes are given only for firm matches. Clone size is shown for a subset of rows, as once, few, many or a class of expanded clone.

CASSLASQPPSLVAQHF TGTGCCAGCAGCTTAGCTAGCCAGCCACCTAGCCTAGTAGCCCAGCATTTT - TRBJ1-5 TRBV7-8 few
CASLGQGKETQYF TGTGCCAGCTTGGGACAGGGGAAAGAGACCCAGTACTTC TRBD1 TRBJ2-5 TRBV18 -
CASSPGQGVETQYF TGCGCCAGCAGCCCAGGACAGGGAGTAGAGACCCAGTACTTC TRBD1 TRBJ2-5 TRBV5-1 many
CASSLETGRTDTQYF TGTGCCAGCTCACTTGAAACAGGGAGGACAGATACGCAGTATTTT - TRBJ2-3 TRBV18 -
CSARLYTGSDYGYTF TGCAGTGCTAGATTATATACAGGGTCCGACTATGGCTACACCTTC - TRBJ1-2 TRBV20-1 few
CASSLVQGSTNEQFF TGCGCCAGCAGCTTGGTACAAGGGAGCACCAATGAGCAGTTCTTC - TRBJ2-1 TRBV5-1 -
CASSSLVQEETQYF TGTGCCAGCTCATCACTGGTACAGGAAGAGACCCAGTACTTC - TRBJ2-5 TRBV18 -
CTSSQATPDLPGGGDNEQFF TGCACCAGCAGCCAAGCTACGCCTGACTTGCCCGGCGGGGGGGATAATGAGCAGTTCTTC - TRBJ2-1 TRBV1 few
CASSLGEADTQYF TGTGCCAGCAGTTTAGGGGAGGCAGATACGCAGTATTTT - TRBJ2-3 TRBV12-3/TRBV12-4 many
CASSISGTPRETQYF TGTGCCAGCAGTATCTCCGGGACACCTCGGGAGACCCAGTACTTC - TRBJ2-5 TRBV12-3/TRBV12-4 -
CASRTGGGEQFF TGTGCCTCTCGGACAGGGGGCGGTGAGCAGTTCTTC TRBD1 TRBJ2-1 TRBV30 few
CASSLETSYEQYF TGTGCCAGCAGCTTAGAGACTAGCTACGAGCAGTACTTC - TRBJ2-7 TRBV7-2 -
CSDPRTTLGAFF TGCAGTGACCCTCGGACGACCCTGGGAGCTTTCTTT - TRBJ1-1 TRBV20-1 -
CSASSRLSGRARNEQFF TGCAGTGCTAGCAGCCGGCTAAGCGGGAGGGCAAGAAATGAGCAGTTCTTC TRBD2 TRBJ2-1 TRBV20-1 -
CASSFRTGRLNYGYTF TGTGCCAGCAGCTTTCGGACAGGGCGATTGAACTATGGCTACACCTTC TRBD1 TRBJ1-2 TRBV5-6 -
CASSLQEVHTEAFF TGTGCCAGCAGTTTACAGGAAGTTCACACTGAAGCTTTCTTT - TRBJ1-1 TRBV12-3/TRBV12-4 -
CASSSTDLAKNIQYF TGCGCCAGCAGCTCGACAGACCTAGCCAAAAACATTCAGTACTTC - TRBJ2-4 TRBV5-1 -
CASSRDRVGLNEKLFF TGCGCCAGCAGCCGTGACAGGGTTGGATTGAATGAAAAACTGTTTTTT TRBD1 TRBJ1-4 TRBV5-1 -
CGSTIGVGGYTF TGTGGGTCGACCATCGGGGTAGGCGGCTACACCTTC - TRBJ1-2 TRBV12-3/TRBV12-4 -
CASSWGQGAYNEQFF TGTGCCAGCAGCTGGGGACAGGGGGCATACAATGAGCAGTTCTTC TRBD1 TRBJ2-1 TRBV5-6 few
CASTGGSPENEQFF TGTGCCAGTACTGGCGGGAGCCCCGAGAATGAGCAGTTCTTC TRBD2 TRBJ2-1 TRBV19 few
CAMGTSGTDTQYF TGTGCCATGGGGACTAGCGGCACAGATACGCAGTATTTT TRBD2 TRBJ2-3 TRBV7-2 few
CATSRENQPQHF TGTGCCACCAGCAGAGAGAATCAGCCCCAGCATTTT - TRBJ1-5 TRBV15 -
CASSYLGTEQYF TGTGCCAGCAGCTATCTAGGAACCGAGCAGTACTTC - TRBJ2-7 TRBV3-1 few
CASSLVTGGEQFF TGCGCCAGCAGCTTGGTAACGGGAGGTGAGCAGTTCTTC TRBD2 TRBJ2-1 TRBV5-1 few
CASRIAELNTGELFF TGTGCCAGCAGAATAGCGGAGCTGAACACCGGGGAGCTGTTTTTT - TRBJ2-2 TRBV7-9 -
CASTVDPRQPQHF TGTGCCAGCACCGTGGACCCTAGACAGCCCCAGCATTTT - TRBJ1-5 TRBV12-3/TRBV12-4 -
CASSPGSSGANVLTF TGTGCCAGCAGTCCAGGGTCTTCTGGGGCCAACGTCCTGACTTTC - TRBJ2-6 TRBV7-8 many
CASTSGGSYEQYF TGTGCCAGCACTAGCGGAGGATCCTACGAGCAGTACTTC TRBD2 TRBJ2-7 TRBV25-1 -
CASSQPGQRSYNEQFF TGTGCCAGCAGCCAACCGGGACAGAGGTCCTACAATGAGCAGTTCTTC TRBD1 TRBJ2-1 TRBV3-1 many
CASSSPNTGELFF TGTGCCAGCAGTTCCCCTAACACCGGGGAGCTGTTTTTT - TRBJ2-2 TRBV6-6 -
CASSPGQGWAGELFF TGTGCCAGCAGCCCCGGACAGGGTTGGGCCGGGGAGCTGTTTTTT TRBD1 TRBJ2-2 TRBV5-8 many
CASSRRTGGFTEAFF TGCGCCAGCAGCAGGCGGACAGGGGGGTTTACTGAAGCTTTCTTT TRBD1 TRBJ1-1 TRBV5-1 -
CAWSVRKVTDTQYF TGTGCCTGGAGTGTACGTAAGGTTACAGATACGCAGTATTTT - TRBJ2-3 TRBV30 -
CASSLGQGADYGYTF TGTGCCAGCAGCTTAGGACAGGGGGCAGACTATGGCTACACCTTC TRBD1 TRBJ1-2 TRBV7-9 -
CASSQAGAQSYEQYF TGCGCCAGCAGCCAAGCTGGGGCCCAGAGCTACGAGCAGTACTTC - TRBJ2-7 TRBV4-1 few